This T cell receptor beta chain was recorded in a study of identical twins' blood T cells (dated by TCRdb to the early 2010s). Concerning the study at large: The approximately twelve libraries, six for the alpha chain and six for the beta chain, yielded around 50 million Illumina reads in total. To assess how genetics influences repertoire formation, the study used next-generation sequencing to compare the TCR alpha and beta chain repertoires of three pairs of monozygous twins. Beyond this particular receptor, the publication reports: Because the twins were reared together, environmental influences could not be ruled out as the explanation for twin similarity. Twin pairs were reported to be markedly more alike in V gene usage than unrelated donors were, even when looking at non-selected out-of-frame TCRbeta clonotypes. The proposed role of the TCRalpha J segment in MHC recognition during thymic selection was stated to require validation by independent studies. Among the most abundant TCRbeta clonotypes, each donor shared more CDR3 sequences with her twin than with unrelated donors. The count of CDR3 clonotypes shared by two donors depended mainly on the product of the two donors' cloneset sizes, and twins did not clearly depart from this trend.

The library was obtained by 5' RACE. The data were produced on an Illumina Genome Analyzer IIx. The RNA-based TCR cDNA libraries were made using a previously described protocol that was modified in several ways. To prevent cross-contamination, sample-specific barcodes were added to both ends of each TCR cDNA library during cDNA synthesis and amplification. The study's processing was this. Between about 95,000 and nearly 500,000 clonotypes were identified per individual, with roughly 2 to 4 million CDR3-containing reads per library. Reads carrying improper barcode index combinations were removed, after which the MiTCR software was used to build a cloneset for each library. While assembling CDR3 clonotypes, MiTCR corrected PCR and sequencing errors and either filtered or rescued low-quality reads. Artificial out-of-frame clonotypes were removed by being mapped to in-frame sequences, with one indel in the CDR3 allowed. To measure how similar V and J gene usage was between donors, Jensen-Shannon divergence was divided by mean entropy. TCRdb reprocessing: public reads trimmed at Q25 with fastp, clones called with MiXCR, in-frame beta chains kept. CDR3 protein duplicates are merged, each entry listing the most common genes and DNA. Here the V and J calls rest on TCRdb's processing, not on the authors' analysis. For this sample there are fewer than 450,000 distinct CDR3 sequences; roughly 28% appear just once. The top ten clonotypes cover roughly 6.1% of the sample.

Comment on this clonotype: Its antigen has not been determined. One base away there is no much larger clone; base qualities are not given.

Six healthy women forming three monozygous twin pairs were used as donors. All three twin pairs had been reared together, and it was thought likely that the same infectious agents and vaccines had been met by these twin pairs. RNA was isolated from peripheral blood mononuclear cells and used to prepare TCR cDNA libraries. From the cysteine up to the phenylalanine, the CDR3 has a length of 15 residues. Only CDR3 DNA is held: 45 bases, read in frame from base 1. The V end gives up 7 bases and the J end 5 bases, leaving 11 bases in the junction not matched to a gene. The germline V gene yields SQVTM for CDR1 and ANQGSEA for CDR2.

The specimen sequenced was PBMCs. The sequence was obtained from a woman between 18 and 55 years old in good health. This chain joins TRBV29-1 to TRBJ2-3; 11 bases in the middle match TRBD2. In nucleotide form, the sequence is TGCAGCGCTCCGGGACTAGCGGCCTTGGAAGATACGCAGTATTTT. Its coded protein is CSAPGLAALEDTQYF.